The 17 T cell receptor beta chains in this list originate from one sample, sequenced in a study of blood T cell repertoires in COVID-19. Produced via immunoSEQ multiplex PCR; TCRdb's table is partial and in-frame only. In the table there are about 320,000 clones, approximately 89% of which are singletons. Sequenced material: peripheral blood. The receptors were gathered from a woman aged 25 to 39 with COVID-19, enrolled during active disease.

The J gene is TRBJ2-5, the V gene TRBV5-4; D might be TRBD2 (5 bases). Trimming took 5 bases from V and 4 from J, leaving 15 bases between them. The CDR3 is 14 residues long. Germline CDR1 reads SGHNT; CDR2 reads YYREEE (reference sequence). The CDR3 DNA follows: TGTGCCAGCAGACGCGGCGGGCGGCGAGAGACCCAGTACTTC. Translating gives CASRRGGRRETQYF.

This clone was counted only a few times. The chain couples TRBV20-1 to TRBJ1-1; D is uncertain. This CDR3 spans 13 amino acids. The germline V and J ends were trimmed by 3 bases and 1 base, with 9 bases remaining between them. CDR1 is DFQATT, CDR2 SNEGSKA, per germline (reference sequence). CDR3 region: CSASRQSNTEAFF. CDR3 in DNA: TGCAGTGCTAGTCGACAATCGAACACTGAAGCTTTCTTT.

This chain connects TRBV10-3 to TRBJ2-1, with 9 bases aligning to TRBD2. This CDR3 spans 16 amino acids. In germline, CDR1 is ENHRY, CDR2 SYGVKD. Losses at the gene ends were 3 bases for V and 9 bases for J; bases not matched to a gene: 12. The CDR3 region is CAISDPGLAKESEQFF. In DNA form, the CDR3 reads TGTGCCATCAGTGACCCTGGACTAGCGAAGGAGAGTGAGCAGTTCTTC.

J is TRBJ1-4 and V is TRBV2, with a possible D match to TRBD1 (5 bases). Germline lookup yields CDR1 SNHLY and CDR2 FYNNEI. The length of the CDR3 is 15 residues. Trimming pared 3 bases from V and 8 bases from J, leaving 16 bases between. The CDR3 DNA follows: TGTGCCAGCAGTGATAACGCTTCTAAGGGGGAAAAACTGTTTTTT. Translation gives CASSDNASKGEKLFF.

The rearrangement links TRBV6-5 to TRBJ1-5; weak D call: TRBD1 (6 bases). The CDR3 runs to 13 residues. Germline V lookup: CDR1 MNHEY, CDR2 SVGAGI. V gave up 6 bases and J gave up 4 bases, with 10 bases separating them. Written as DNA, the CDR3 is TGTGCCAGCAGCCGCCAGGGGAATCAGCCCCAGCATTTT. Its translation: CASSRQGNQPQHF.

As regards this clone: At one of its ends the junction is not consistent with the germline gene, which may arise from a read error. The chain is built from TRBV7-9 and TRBJ2-1, with a tentative D call TRBD2 (6 bases). The germline V gene has CDR1 SEHNR and CDR2 FQNEAQ (reference sequence). The CDR3 totals 12 residues. CDR3 region: CASSRTTTRALF. The CDR3 coding sequence is TGTGCCAGCAGCCGAACGACGACTAGGGCGCTCTTC.

A single count supports this clone. This sequence joins TRBV7-6 and TRBJ2-1; TRBD1 matches at 8 bases. This CDR3 comprises 19 residues. CDR1 and CDR2 (germline): SGHVS, FNYEAQ. Losses at the gene ends were 2 bases for V and 2 bases for J; bases not matched to a gene: 14. CDR3: CASSLTETFGQGTYNEQFF. CDR3 DNA sequence: TGTGCCAGCAGCTTAACCGAGACATTTGGACAGGGCACCTACAATGAGCAGTTCTTC.

The chain couples TRBV20-1 to TRBJ1-3; 9 bases align to TRBD1. Germline V gives CDR1 DFQATT, CDR2 SNEGSKA (reference sequence). J gave up 5 bases and V 3 bases, and 5 bases lay outside the gene matches. CDR3 length equals 14 residues. The CDR3 DNA sequence: TGCAGTGCTAGTGGGACAGGGCGCAGAAACACCATATATTTT. Translated, it gives CSASGTGRRNTIYF.

The J gene is TRBJ2-5, the V gene TRBV24-1, with TRBD2 identical over 7 bases. CDR3 length equals 16 residues. V was pared by 5 bases and J by 4 bases, with 12 bases of the junction left unmatched. Germline CDR1 is KGHDR and CDR2 is SFDVKD. The CDR3 DNA sequence: TGTGCCACCAGTGCCCAACTAGCGCGGATTGGAGAGACCCAGTACTTC. The encoded protein is CATSAQLARIGETQYF.

The rearrangement joins TRBV5-4 to TRBJ2-1; 7 bases line up with TRBD1. Trimming removed 4 bases from V and 3 bases from J; junction bases left unmatched: 4. The CDR3 is 14 residues long. The germline V gene encodes CDR1 SGHNT and CDR2 YYREEE (reference sequence). The CDR3 coding sequence is TGTGCCAGCAGCCTAAGACAGGGCTACAATGAGCAGTTCTTC. Protein: CASSLRQGYNEQFF. The whole variable domain, remainder taken from reference TRBV5-4 and TRBJ2-1, is ETGVTQSPTHLIKTRGQQVTLRCSSQSGHNTVSWYQQALGQGPQFIFQYYREEENGRGNFPPRFSGLQFPNYSSELNVNALELDDSALYLCASSLRQGYNEQFFGPGTRLTVL.

The gene calls are TRBV4-2 and TRBJ2-5; TRBD2 matches 14 bases. The V gene's germline CDR1 is LGHNA and CDR2 YNFKEQ. The V gene end was trimmed by 3 bases and the J gene end by 4 bases; junction bases not matched to a gene: 4. The CDR3 length is 16 residues. The CDR3 here is CASSQTSGGAGETQYF. The CDR3 nucleotides are TGTGCCAGCAGCCAGACTAGCGGGGGGGCAGGAGAGACCCAGTACTTC.

Only one count was recorded for this clone. The V gene is TRBV7-9, the J gene TRBJ2-1, with D tentatively TRBD1 (6 bases). The CDR3 is made up of 15 amino acids. Trimming shortened V by 1 base and J by 4 bases, and 11 bases separated the two germline ends. Germline V gene sequence: CDR1 SEHNR, CDR2 FQNEAQ (reference sequence). The CDR3 loop reads CASSLDRAPYNEQFF. For the CDR3, the DNA is TGTGCCAGCAGCTTAGACAGGGCACCGTACAATGAGCAGTTCTTC.

The chain uses TRBV4-1 and TRBJ2-3; the D gene is possibly TRBD2 (6 bases). CDR3 length equals 15 residues. V dropped 8 bases and J dropped 6 bases, with 21 bases sitting between them. Per the germline V gene, CDR1 is MGHRA and CDR2 is YSYEKL. CDR3 protein: CASSIEGGVGDTQYF. CDR3 nucleotide sequence: TGCGCCAGCTCCATAGAGGGCGGGGTCGGGGATACGCAGTATTTT.

V usage is TRBV2 and J usage is TRBJ2-7; a weak D match, TRBD1 (5 bases). V was cut by 6 bases and J by 2 bases, with 17 bases left in between. The V gene's germline CDR1 is SNHLY and CDR2 FYNNEI. The CDR3 consists of 15 residues. The CDR3 DNA sequence: TGTGCCAGCAGGGCCTTAGACAGCCTCGCCTACGAGCAGTACTTC. Translating it yields CASRALDSLAYEQYF.

The chain has TRBV2 and TRBJ1-6, with 7 bases lining up with TRBD1. V lost 5 bases, J lost 6 bases, and 4 bases stayed unmatched. Per germline, CDR1 SNHLY and CDR2 FYNNEI. CDR3 length: 14 residues. In DNA, the CDR3 is TGTGCCAGCAGTTCCCGGGACAGTAATTCACCCCTCCACTTT. Its protein product is CASSSRDSNSPLHF.

The chain combines TRBV5-5 with TRBJ2-5; 9 nucleotides agree with TRBD2. This CDR3 is 15 amino acids long. Germline loops: CDR1 SGHKS, CDR2 YYEKEE (reference sequence). V shed 0 bases and J 7 bases; nucleotides not matched to a gene: 7. The CDR3 DNA sequence: TGTGCCAGCAGCTTGGCCGCTACTAGCGGGCCGACCCAGTACTTC. It translates to CASSLAATSGPTQYF.

V and J are TRBV7-6 and TRBJ2-1; 7 bases match TRBD2. Germline trimming cut 1 base from V and 3 bases from J; bases unmatched to any gene: 3. Germline V CDR1 and CDR2: SGHVS, FNYEAQ. The CDR3 extends over 15 amino acids. The CDR3 DNA reads as TGTGCCAGCAGCTTAGTGGGGACTAACTACAATGAGCAGTTCTTC. Protein sequence: CASSLVGTNYNEQFF.